This TCR beta chain originates from a study of blood T cell repertoires in COVID-19. Study overall: Material from acute and convalescent COVID-19 was sourced from the United States, Italy and Spain. T cells, B-cell-depleted T cells, or PBMCs provided the cDNA or gDNA that served as material.

In the original workflow: Estimated nucleated cell counts came from reference gene primer amplification. The repertoire was sequenced with immunoSEQ multiplex PCR; TCRdb's copy has only in-frame clones and lacks some. That table supplies the V and J calls and clone size; D and trimming were determined from the DNA. The sample holds tens of thousands of clones, 79% seen once. The V end lost 1 base, the J end lost 10 bases, and 14 bases lay between the germline ends. CDR1 and CDR2 (germline): MGHRA, YSYEKL. CDR3 length: 15 residues. Material: peripheral blood. The V gene is TRBV4-1, the J gene TRBJ1-6; D may be TRBD1 (6 bases). This clonotype originated in a man aged 55 to 70 with acute or convalescent COVID-19. The CDR3 DNA is TGCGCCAGCAGCCAAGGGGGAGGGGGATACTCACCCCTCCACTTT. This codes for CASSQGGGGYSPLHF.